Below are 10 T cell receptor beta chains sequenced from a single sample in a study of T cell responses to AZD1222 COVID-19 vaccine. The repertoire was sequenced with immunoSEQ multiplex PCR; TCRdb's copy has only in-frame clones and lacks some. The sample has 150,000 to 200,000 clones, roughly 89% seen once. The sample here was peripheral blood, taken on day 0 of AZD1222 vaccination. The receptor source for this set is an adult in good health.

The chain employs TRBV28 and TRBJ1-5, with 9 positions matching TRBD1. J was trimmed by 6 bases and V by 3 bases; bases with no gene match: 9. The V gene's germline CDR1 is MDHEN and CDR2 SYDVKM. This CDR3 is built from 16 residues. The CDR3 here is CASSFPPGQGAQPQHF. The CDR3 coding sequence is TGTGCCAGCAGTTTTCCCCCGGGACAGGGTGCTCAGCCCCAGCATTTT. Together with reference TRBV28 and TRBJ1-5, the CDR3 gives the full variable domain: DVKVTQSSRYLVKRTGEKVFLECVQDMDHENMFWYRQDPGLGLRLIYFSYDVKMKEKGDIPEGYSVSREKKERFSLILESASTNQTSMYLCASSFPPGQGAQPQHFGDGTRLSIL.

The gene calls are TRBV5-5 and TRBJ1-4; 9 bases agree with TRBD1. The ends lost 4 bases at V and 8 bases at J; junction bases unmatched: 9. The CDR3 has 15 residues. Germline V CDR1 and CDR2: SGHKS, YYEKEE (reference sequence). The CDR3 sequence is CASSPAGTGSEKLFF. The CDR3 DNA reads as TGTGCCAGCAGCCCGGCCGGGACAGGGTCAGAAAAACTGTTTTTT.

The rearrangement links TRBV5-1 to TRBJ2-1; maybe TRBD2 (5 bases). Germline assignment: CDR1 SGHRS and CDR2 YFSETQ. The CDR3 contains 16 residues. V was shortened by 4 bases and J by 9 bases, with 23 bases between the two germline ends. The CDR3 protein is CASSNGLGLAPGEQFF. In nucleotides, the CDR3 is TGCGCCAGCAGCAATGGACTGGGCCTCGCCCCCGGTGAGCAGTTCTTC.

V usage is TRBV29-1 and J usage is TRBJ2-7; TRBD2 aligns across 10 bases. CDR3 size: 13 residues. Germline-derived CDR1 and CDR2 are SQVTM and ANQGSEA. V was clipped by 4 bases and J by 8 bases; unmatched bases: 8. CDR3 residues: CSVVLAGVGKQYF. The CDR3 DNA reads TGCAGCGTTGTTCTAGCGGGAGTGGGGAAGCAGTACTTC.

V is TRBV5-1 and J is TRBJ2-5; D uncertain. Germline assignment: CDR1 SGHRS and CDR2 YFSETQ. V was trimmed by 1 base and J by 2 bases, leaving 12 bases between them. CDR3 size: 15 residues. The CDR3 DNA reads TGCGCCAGCAGCTTGTATGATACATCTCAAGAGACCCAGTACTTC. It codes for CASSLYDTSQETQYF.

The chain has TRBV5-5 and TRBJ1-6, with D possibly matching TRBD1 (6 bases). The V and J ends lost 3 bases and 6 bases respectively, with 13 bases between them. Germline V gene data show CDR1 as SGHKS and CDR2 as YYEKEE (reference sequence). This CDR3 has 15 residues. The chain's CDR3 is CASSSPTGVNSPLHF. The DNA for the CDR3 is TGTGCCAGCAGCTCCCCGACAGGTGTTAATTCACCCCTCCACTTT.

The chain joins TRBV30 to TRBJ1-1; 10 bases align to TRBD1. The CDR3 has 12 residues. V was pared by 5 bases and J by 8 bases, with 5 bases of the junction left unmatched. Germline CDR1 and CDR2: GTSNPN and SVGIG (reference sequence). This CDR3 reads CAWDRGQGEAFF. The CDR3 DNA reads TGTGCCTGGGACAGGGGGCAGGGGGAAGCTTTCTTT.

V is TRBV5-1 and J is TRBJ2-3, with D possibly matching TRBD1 (6 bases). From germline, CDR1 is SGHRS and CDR2 YFSETQ. This CDR3 has 14 amino acids. The V end was cut by 4 bases, the J end by 3 bases, with 12 bases between. The CDR3 loop is CASSGVTGTDTQYF. In nucleotides, the CDR3 is TGCGCCAGCAGCGGCGTTACAGGGACAGATACGCAGTATTTT. Complete variable domain (other parts from reference TRBV5-1 and TRBJ2-3): KAGVTQTPRYLIKTRGQQVTLSCSPISGHRSVSWYQQTPGQGLQFLFEYFSETQRNKGNFPGRFSGRQFSNSRSEMNVSTLELGDSALYLCASSGVTGTDTQYFGPGTRLTVL.

The rearrangement joins TRBV2 to TRBJ2-2; D is perhaps TRBD2 (6 bases). The V end was cut by 0 bases, the J end by 0 bases, with 20 bases between. The CDR3 totals 20 residues. The germline gives CDR1 SNHLY, CDR2 FYNNEI. In nucleotides, the CDR3 is TGTGCCAGCAGTGAAGCGGTATCGGGAGAGGGCCACTCGAACACCGGGGAGCTGTTTTTT. It translates to CASSEAVSGEGHSNTGELFF.

This chain uses TRBV7-3 with TRBJ2-3; 10 nucleotides align to TRBD2. Trimming took 5 bases from V and 1 from J; bases not matched to a gene: 6. CDR1 and CDR2 from the germline V gene are SGHTA and FQGTGA. This CDR3 region has 16 residues. The CDR3 DNA reads as TGTGCCAGCAGCCTGCGGCTAGCGGGGGGCACAGATACGCAGTATTTT. This gives the protein CASSLRLAGGTDTQYF.